This T cell receptor (beta chain) was obtained from a study of metastatic and nonmetastatic thyroid tumors. Study-level information: Repertoire comparisons spanned blood and tumor or nodule tissue from malignant and benign thyroid patients. Findings and caveats of the study: Relative to benign nodules, malignant thyroid tumors were reportedly characterized by significantly elevated TCR beta diversity in blood and tumor.

With 3 bases removed from V and 3 bases from J, the gap between germline ends came to 9 bases. This CDR3 comprises 13 residues. From germline, CDR1 is SGHNT and CDR2 YYREEE (reference sequence). Thyroid surgery was performed in patients who had received no treatment beforehand. This clone was counted between two and nine times. Its antigen is undetermined. In the authors' workflow: Researchers built a distant-metastasis classifier for papillary thyroid cancer that drew on CDR3 differences across clinicopathological groups. TCRdb re-clonotyped the PCR reads through MiXCR. Clone size and V and J calls follow TCRdb, not the original study. The sample records around 23,000 clones, 20% to 30% being singletons.

The gene calls are TRBV5-4 and TRBJ2-5, with D perhaps matching TRBD2 (6 bases). The TCR was taken from a male donor with papillary thyroid cancer or a benign thyroid nodule (not recorded which). Some clones in this sample may be carry-over from other donors' samples. Sequencing was performed on blood. The CDR3 DNA is TGTGCCAGCAGCTGGACGGGGGAAGAGACCCAGTACTTC. Residues: CASSWTGEETQYF.